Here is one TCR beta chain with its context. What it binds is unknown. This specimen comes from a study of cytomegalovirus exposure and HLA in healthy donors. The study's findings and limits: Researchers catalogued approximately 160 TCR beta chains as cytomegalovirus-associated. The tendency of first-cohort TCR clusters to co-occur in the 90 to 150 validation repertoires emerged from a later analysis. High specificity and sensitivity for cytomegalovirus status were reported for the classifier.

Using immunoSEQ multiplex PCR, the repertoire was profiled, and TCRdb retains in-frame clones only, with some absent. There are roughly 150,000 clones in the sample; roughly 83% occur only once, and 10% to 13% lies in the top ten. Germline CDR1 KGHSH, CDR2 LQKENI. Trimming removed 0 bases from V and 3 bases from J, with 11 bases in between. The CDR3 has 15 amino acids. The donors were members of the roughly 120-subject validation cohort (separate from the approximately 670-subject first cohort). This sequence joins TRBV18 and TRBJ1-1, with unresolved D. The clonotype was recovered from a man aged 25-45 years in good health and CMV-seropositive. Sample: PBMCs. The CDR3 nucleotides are TGTGCCAGCTCACCACCGGAGGGCTGGTACACTGAAGCTTTCTTT. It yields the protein CASSPPEGWYTEAFF.